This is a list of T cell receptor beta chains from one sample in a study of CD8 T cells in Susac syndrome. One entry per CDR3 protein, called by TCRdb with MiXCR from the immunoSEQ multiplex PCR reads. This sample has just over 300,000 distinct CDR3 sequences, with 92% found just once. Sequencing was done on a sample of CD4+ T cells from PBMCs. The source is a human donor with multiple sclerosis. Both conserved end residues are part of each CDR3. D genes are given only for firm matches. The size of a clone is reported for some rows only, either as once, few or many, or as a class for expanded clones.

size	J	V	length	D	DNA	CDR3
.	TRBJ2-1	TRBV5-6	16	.	TGTGCCAGCAGCTTGTTGGAGTTGAAAACGAGAAATGAGCAGTTCTTC	CASSLLELKTRNEQFF
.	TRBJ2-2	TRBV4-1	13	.	TGCGCCAGCAGCCAGGGGACCGTGCCCGAGCTGTTTTTT	CASSQGTVPELFF
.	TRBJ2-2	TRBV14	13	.	TGTGCCAGCAGCCCCCGAGTCCGTGGGGAGCTGTTTTTT	CASSPRVRGELFF
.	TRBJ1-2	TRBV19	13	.	TGTGCCAGTAGGAACAGAGCTAACTATGGCTACACCTTC	CASRNRANYGYTF
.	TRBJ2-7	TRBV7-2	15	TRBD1	TGTGCCAGCAGCTCGACAGGGGTGAAACTCTACGAGCAGTACTTC	CASSSTGVKLYEQYF
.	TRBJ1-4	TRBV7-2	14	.	TGTGCCAGCAGCTTAGCCCCAACTAATGAAAAACTGTTTTTT	CASSLAPTNEKLFF
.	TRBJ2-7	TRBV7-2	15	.	TGTGCCAGCAGATTTCGTCAGGGGATTTCCTACGAGCAGTACTTC	CASRFRQGISYEQYF
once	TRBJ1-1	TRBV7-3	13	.	TGTGCCAGCAGCCGAGTGGTGAACACTGAAGCTTTCTTT	CASSRVVNTEAFF
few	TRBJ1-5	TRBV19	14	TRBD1	TGTGCCAGTAGTCAGACAGGGGGCGATCAGCCCCAGCATTTT	CASSQTGGDQPQHF
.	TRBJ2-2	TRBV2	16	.	TGTGCCAGCAGTGTTAGGCGACAGGCCCGCACCAGGGAGCTGTTTTTT	CASSVRRQARTRELFF
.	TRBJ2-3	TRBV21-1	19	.	TGTGCCAGCAGCGATATGGGACTAGCGGGAGGCCCGCGCACAGATACGCAGTATTTT	CASSDMGLAGGPRTDTQYF
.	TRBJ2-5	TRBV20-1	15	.	TGCAGTGCTAGAGAGGGGGCGGGGTCCGGGGAGACCCAGTACTTC	CSAREGAGSGETQYF
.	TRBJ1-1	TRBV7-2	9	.	TGTGCCAGCAGCCCACGGGTGCTGTTT	CASSPRVLF
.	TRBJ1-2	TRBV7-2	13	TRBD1	TGTGCCAGCAAGGCGACAGGGAACTATGGCTACACCTTC	CASKATGNYGYTF
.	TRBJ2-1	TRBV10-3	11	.	TGTGCCATCAGCCCGGGACGGCATCAGTTCTTC	CAISPGRHQFF
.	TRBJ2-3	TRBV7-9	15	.	TGTGCCAGCAGCCTAGGTGGGCCCGGCACAGATACGCAGTATTTT	CASSLGGPGTDTQYF
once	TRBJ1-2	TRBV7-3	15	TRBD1	TGTGCCAGCAGCTCGTCCGCCGGGACAGTAGAAAGCTACACCTTC	CASSSSAGTVESYTF
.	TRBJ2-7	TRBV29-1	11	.	TGCAGCGTTGCGGGTCAGAACGAGCAGTACTTC	CSVAGQNEQYF
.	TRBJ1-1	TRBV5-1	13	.	TGCGCCAGCAGCTGGGACGGGAACACTGAAGCTTTCTTT	CASSWDGNTEAFF
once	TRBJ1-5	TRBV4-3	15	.	TGCGCCAGCAGCCAAGAAGGAGGGTTTAGTCAGCCCCAGCATTTT	CASSQEGGFSQPQHF
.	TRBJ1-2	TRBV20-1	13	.	TGCAGTGCTAGAGTGGTACAGGGAGATGGCTACACCTTC	CSARVVQGDGYTF
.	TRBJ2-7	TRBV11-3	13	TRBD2	TGTGCCAGCAGTACTAGCGGACACTACGAGCAGTACTTC	CASSTSGHYEQYF
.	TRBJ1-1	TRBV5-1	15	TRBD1	TGCGCCAGCAGCCCGCGCTCGACAGGGGAGACTGAAGCTTTCTTT	CASSPRSTGETEAFF
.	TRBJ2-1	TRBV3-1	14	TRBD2	TGTGCCAGCAGTCGGACTAGCGGGGGCAATGAGCAGTTCTTC	CASSRTSGGNEQFF
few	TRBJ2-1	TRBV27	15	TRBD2	TGTGCCAGCAGTGAGACTAGCGGGGGGTACAATGAGCAGTTCTTC	CASSETSGGYNEQFF
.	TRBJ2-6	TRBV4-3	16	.	TGCGCCAGCAGCCAAATACAGGGATCTGGGGCCAACGTCCTGACTTTC	CASSQIQGSGANVLTF
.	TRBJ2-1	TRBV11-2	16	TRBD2	TGTGCCAGCAGCCGGGGGTGGGGGAGGGCCGGCAATGAGCAGTTCTTC	CASSRGWGRAGNEQFF
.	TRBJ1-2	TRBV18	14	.	TGTGCCAGCTCACCACAGGATCTAGGATATGGCTACACCTTC	CASSPQDLGYGYTF
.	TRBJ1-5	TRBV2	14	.	TGTGCCAGCAGTTACACAGAGAGCAATCAGCCCCAGCATTTT	CASSYTESNQPQHF
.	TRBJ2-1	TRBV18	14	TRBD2	TGTGCCAGCTCAGCGGGAGGATACTACAATGAGCAGTTCTTC	CASSAGGYYNEQFF
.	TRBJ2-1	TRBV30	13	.	TGTGCCTGGAGTGTTGTGAGGGTCAATGAGCAGTTCTTC	CAWSVVRVNEQFF
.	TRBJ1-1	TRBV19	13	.	TGTGCCAGTAGTAAGGTAGTGAACACTGAAGCTTTCTTT	CASSKVVNTEAFF
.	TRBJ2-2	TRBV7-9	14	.	TGTGCCAGCAGCTTACGGCAGGACACCGGGGAGCTGTTTTTT	CASSLRQDTGELFF
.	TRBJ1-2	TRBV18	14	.	TGTGCCAGCTCACCGGCAAATCCTAACTATGGCTACACCTTC	CASSPANPNYGYTF
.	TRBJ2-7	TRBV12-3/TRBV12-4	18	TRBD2	TGTGCCAGCTCACTGGGTCTAGCGGGAAGAGGGCACTCCTACGAGCAGTACTTC	CASSLGLAGRGHSYEQYF
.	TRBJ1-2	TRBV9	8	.	TGTGCCGCCCTGGGCTACACCTTC	CAALGYTF
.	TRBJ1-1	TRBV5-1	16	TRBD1	TGCGCCAGCAGCCTTGGGACAGGGTTCAAGACCACTGAAGCTTTCTTT	CASSLGTGFKTTEAFF
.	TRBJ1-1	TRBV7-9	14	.	TGTGCCAGCAGCTTAGAAGGGACTTCCACTGAAGTTTTCTTT	CASSLEGTSTEVFF
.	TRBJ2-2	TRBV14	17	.	TGTGCCAGCAGCCCGTTGGGCGACCAACCACACACCGGGGAGCTGTTTTTT	CASSPLGDQPHTGELFF
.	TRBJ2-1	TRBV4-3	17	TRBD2	TGCGCCAGCAGCCAAGGGGGTAGGCTAGCGGGACTCAATGAGCAGTTCTTC	CASSQGGRLAGLNEQFF
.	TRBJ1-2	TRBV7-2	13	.	TGTGCCAGCAGCTGGGAGGGGAACTATGGCTACACCTTC	CASSWEGNYGYTF
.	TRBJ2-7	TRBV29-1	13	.	TGCAGCGTTGTGCGGCCGGGGTCCTACGAGCAGTACTTC	CSVVRPGSYEQYF
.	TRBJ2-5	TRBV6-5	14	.	TGTGCCAGCAGTTACAACACACTCCCGGGGACCCAGTACTTC	CASSYNTLPGTQYF
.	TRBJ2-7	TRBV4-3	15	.	TGCGCCAGCAGCCAAGAGGTAGGGCCTTTCCACGAGCAGTACTTC	CASSQEVGPFHEQYF
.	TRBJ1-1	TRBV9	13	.	TGTGCCAGCAGCGTAGTTACAGACACTGAAGCTTTCTTT	CASSVVTDTEAFF
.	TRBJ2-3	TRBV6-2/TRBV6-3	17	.	TGTGCCAGCAGTTACGGGCCGACGGGGACTAGCACAGATACGCAGTATTTT	CASSYGPTGTSTDTQYF
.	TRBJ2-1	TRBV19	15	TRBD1	TGTGCCAGTACCCCCCGGACAGGGATGCCCAATGAGCAGTTCTTC	CASTPRTGMPNEQFF
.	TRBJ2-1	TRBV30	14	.	TGTGCCTGGAGTCTCGACAGGTTAAACAATGAGCAGTTCTTC	CAWSLDRLNNEQFF
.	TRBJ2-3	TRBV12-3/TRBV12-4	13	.	TGTGCCAGCAGTTTAGGTGAAGCAGATACGCAGTATTTT	CASSLGEADTQYF